This TCR beta chain is from a study of beta chain features in type 1 diabetes. Study outcomes and limitations: It was among patients, rather than healthy donors, that naive, central memory and Treg TCRB repertoires appeared more similar. There was a possibility that cDNA sequencing over-represented cells with high TCR expression.

Stem cell-like memory, regulatory, central memory and naive CD4+ cells were sorted via CD45RO/CCR7/CD25/CD127/CD95/CD27. Since all of the isolated RNA was reverse transcribed, expressed TCRB transcripts were what got sequenced. The read count averaged roughly 3.5 million across naive, central memory and regulatory T cell samples. Only in-frame clones appear in the TCRdb table, and some are missing; sequencing was by immunoSEQ multiplex PCR. There are about 900,000 clones in the sample; 15% to 20% occur only once, and about 0.02% lies in the top ten. The V gene's germline CDR1 is MNHEY and CDR2 SMNVEV (reference sequence). The CDR3 has 15 amino acids. The germline V and J ends were trimmed by 6 bases and 0 bases, with 12 bases remaining between them. A note on this clone: The antigen remains unidentified.

What was sequenced was naive CD4+ T cells from blood. The rearrangement uses TRBV27 and TRBJ1-5, with D maybe TRBD1 (6 bases). This TCR derives from a woman younger than 30 in good health. DNA of the CDR3: TGTGCCAGCAGAACCAACAGGGATAGCAATCAGCCCCAGCATTTT. Translated, it gives CASRTNRDSNQPQHF.